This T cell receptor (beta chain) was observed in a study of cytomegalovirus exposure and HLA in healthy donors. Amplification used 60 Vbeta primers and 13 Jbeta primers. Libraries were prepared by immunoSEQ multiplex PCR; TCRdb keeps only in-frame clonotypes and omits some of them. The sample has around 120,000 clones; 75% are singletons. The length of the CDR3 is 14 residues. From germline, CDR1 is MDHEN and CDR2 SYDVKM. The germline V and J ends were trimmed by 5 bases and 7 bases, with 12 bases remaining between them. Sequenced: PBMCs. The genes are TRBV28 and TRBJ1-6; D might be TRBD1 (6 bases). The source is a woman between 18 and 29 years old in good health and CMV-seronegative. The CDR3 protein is CASSTTGNNSPLHF. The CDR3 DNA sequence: TGTGCCAGCAGTACTACAGGGAACAATTCACCCCTCCACTTT.